These 18 T cell receptor beta chains came from one sample sequenced in a study of OX40 agonist ivuxolimab in advanced cancers. Only in-frame clones appear in the TCRdb table, and some are missing; sequencing was by immunoSEQ multiplex PCR. Of 66,000 or so clones listed, roughly 87% were seen once; the top ten hold just over 2%. The sample here was CD4+ or CD8+ T cells sorted from blood, taken in a trial of the OX40 agonist ivuxolimab. These receptors were collected from an adult with an advanced solid tumor such as melanoma, head and neck, liver or kidney cancer.

V usage is TRBV6-5 and J usage is TRBJ2-5; no reliable D call. The CDR3 covers 13 residues. V was trimmed by 7 bases and J by 4 bases, leaving 13 bases between them. Germline V gene lookup returns CDR1 MNHEY and CDR2 SVGAGI. CDR3 amino acids: CASIGQIGETQYF. CDR3 nucleotide sequence: TGTGCCAGCATAGGGCAGATCGGAGAGACCCAGTACTTC.

This clone was recorded a few times. V is TRBV29-1 and J is TRBJ2-3; 7 bases align to TRBD1. There are 16 residues in the CDR3. The germline CDR1 and CDR2 sequences are SQVTM and ANQGSEA. V was pared by 2 bases and J by 1 base, with 9 bases of the junction left unmatched. CDR3 loop: CSVEWVRDRGTDTQYF. Written as DNA, the CDR3 is TGCAGCGTTGAATGGGTCCGGGACAGAGGCACAGATACGCAGTATTTT.

The chain carries TRBV18 and TRBJ1-4; possible D gene TRBD1, 5 bases. Between the trimmed V and J ends, which lost 1 base and 0 bases, there was a span of 9 bases. The V gene's germline CDR1 is KGHSH and CDR2 LQKENI. CDR3 length: 16 residues. The chain's CDR3 is CASSPRGAATNEKLFF. For the CDR3, the DNA is TGTGCCAGCTCACCACGCGGGGCCGCAACTAATGAAAAACTGTTTTTT. The whole variable domain, remainder taken from reference TRBV18 and TRBJ1-4, is NAGVMQNPRHLVRRRGQEARLRCSPMKGHSHVYWYRQLPEEGLKFMVYLQKENIIDESGMPKERFSAEFPKEGPSILRIQQVVRGDSAAYFCASSPRGAATNEKLFFGSGTQLSVL.

This clone has a single count. The V call is TRBV7-8, the J call TRBJ1-5, with D tentatively TRBD1 (6 bases). V was pared by 6 bases and J by 7 bases, with 16 bases between. CDR1 SGHVS and CDR2 FQNEAQ come from the germline V gene. The CDR3 is made up of 14 amino acids. The CDR3 loop is CASSAGQSGQPQHF. The CDR3 DNA follows: TGTGCCAGCAGTGCTGGACAGTCCGGCCAGCCCCAGCATTTT.

This chain uses TRBV6-1 with TRBJ2-3; D may be TRBD2 (6 bases). The V end lost 2 bases, the J end lost 3 bases, and 27 bases lay between the germline ends. This CDR3 is built from 20 residues. CDR1 and CDR2 from the germline V gene are MNHNS and SASEGT. Here the CDR3 reads CASSESGFGDFSGRTDTQYF. CDR3 DNA sequence: TGTGCCAGCAGTGAATCCGGATTTGGGGATTTTTCAGGGAGGACAGATACGCAGTATTTT.

The chain has TRBV5-1 and TRBJ2-2; D gene ambiguous. Germline CDR1 is SGHRS and CDR2 is YFSETQ. V was shortened by 1 base and J by 0 bases, with 10 bases between the two germline ends. This CDR3 region has 16 residues. CDR3 sequence: CASSLSPPANTGELFF. The CDR3, as DNA: TGCGCCAGCAGCTTGTCCCCGCCAGCGAACACCGGGGAGCTGTTTTTT.

As for this clone: The identical CDR3 is also encoded by other nucleotide sequences in the sample. The genes are TRBV6-5 and TRBJ2-7, with 7 bases fitting TRBD2. This CDR3 contains 13 residues. Trimming cost V 5 bases and J 2 bases; bases outside gene matches: 3. Looked up from germline, CDR1 is MNHEY and CDR2 is SVGAGI. The CDR3 spells CASSLGTTYEQYF. The CDR3 coding sequence is TGTGCCAGCAGTCTCGGGACTACCTACGAGCAGTACTTC.

The rearrangement links TRBV6-6 to TRBJ1-2; 8 bases are shared with TRBD1. CDR1 MNHNY and CDR2 SVGAGI come from the germline V gene (reference sequence). V dropped 6 bases and J dropped 1; count of bases not matched to a gene: 4. This CDR3 spans 14 amino acids. The CDR3 sequence is CASSKDRDNYGYTF. The CDR3 DNA reads as TGTGCCAGCAGCAAGGACAGGGATAACTATGGCTACACCTTC.

J is TRBJ1-2 and V is TRBV20-1; D not certain. Trimming removed 6 bases at V and 8 bases at J, with 10 bases between. This CDR3 has 10 residues. Looked up from germline, CDR1 is DFQATT and CDR2 is SNEGSKA (reference sequence). CDR3 in amino acids: CSARYFGYTF. The DNA of the CDR3 is TGCAGTGCCCGGTATTTCGGCTACACCTTC.

V usage is TRBV6-1 and J usage is TRBJ1-2, with no clear D. V lost 1 base, J lost 5 bases, and 17 bases lay in between. CDR1 and CDR2 (germline): MNHNS, SASEGT. The CDR3 loop spans 16 amino acids. CDR3 sequence (DNA): TGTGCCAGCAGTGAAGGGACGGTGGGTTCCGGATATGGCTACACCTTC. Translation gives CASSEGTVGSGYGYTF.

V usage is TRBV5-1 and J usage is TRBJ2-1; TRBD2 matches at 7 bases. This CDR3 region has 16 residues. Germline values: CDR1 SGHRS, CDR2 YFSETQ. Losses at the gene ends were 0 bases for V and 6 bases for J; bases not matched to a gene: 9. For the CDR3, the DNA is TGCGCCAGCAGCTTGGAGGTCGGCGGGAGACTCAATGAGCAGTTCTTC. Its translation is CASSLEVGGRLNEQFF.

The chain recombines TRBV23-1 with TRBJ1-2; D possibly corresponds to TRBD1 (5 bases). TRBV23-1 has ORF status, its function being uncertain. The CDR3 totals 16 residues. V was pared by 2 bases and J by 4 bases, with 17 bases between. For the CDR3, the DNA is TGCGCCAGCAGTCAACGGGACCCACGTCTTATCTATGGCTACACCTTC. This gives the protein CASSQRDPRLIYGYTF.

The rearrangement joins TRBV18 to TRBJ1-2; D remains ambiguous. The CDR3 spans 14 residues. Germline V gives CDR1 KGHSH, CDR2 LQKENI. With 2 bases removed from V and 0 bases from J, the gap between germline ends came to 7 bases. The CDR3 DNA is TGTGCCAGCTCACCAGTGGATGCTAACTATGGCTACACCTTC. This codes for CASSPVDANYGYTF.

The chain recombines TRBV7-2 with TRBJ1-2, with 9 bases identical to TRBD1. CDR3 length: 16 residues. The trim removed 7 bases at V and 5 bases at J, leaving 14 bases unmatched. Per the germline V gene, CDR1 is SGHTA and CDR2 is FQGNSA. The CDR3 sequence is CASTLGSGQGGYGYTF. In nucleotides, the CDR3 is TGTGCCAGCACCCTAGGGTCGGGACAGGGAGGGTATGGCTACACCTTC.

The chain is built from TRBV7-2 and TRBJ2-7; possible D gene TRBD2, 7 bases. This CDR3 is 14 amino acids long. Trimming removed 2 bases from V and 7 bases from J, with 15 bases in between. Per germline, CDR1 SGHTA and CDR2 FQGNSA. The CDR3 spells CASSLRGGLGEQYF. The CDR3 DNA sequence: TGTGCCAGCAGCTTAAGGGGGGGCCTAGGGGAGCAGTACTTC.

The chain combines TRBV7-2 with TRBJ1-5; D is uncertain. Between the trimmed V and J ends, which lost 6 bases and 0 bases, there was a span of 12 bases. The CDR3 consists of 15 residues. The germline V gene has CDR1 SGHTA and CDR2 FQGNSA. CDR3: CASRPGLNSNQPQHF. The DNA for the CDR3 is TGTGCCAGCAGACCCGGACTGAATAGCAATCAGCCCCAGCATTTT.

The J gene is TRBJ2-5, the V gene TRBV2, with 8 bases lining up with TRBD2. The ends lost 3 bases at V and 2 bases at J; junction bases unmatched: 5. This CDR3 spans 15 amino acids. Per germline, CDR1 SNHLY and CDR2 FYNNEI. CDR3 nucleotides: TGTGCCAGCAGTGATGGGGCGGGGGGTCAAGAGACCCAGTACTTC. Its translation is CASSDGAGGQETQYF.

This clone turned up a few times. The chain recombines TRBV7-9 with TRBJ2-7, with no clear D. Deletions cut 1 base from V and 7 bases from J, with 11 bases between. Germline V lookup: CDR1 SEHNR, CDR2 FQNEAQ (reference sequence). This CDR3 comprises 13 residues. CDR3 DNA sequence: TGTGCCAGCAGCTTAGTAATGTACGGGGAGCAGTACTTC. As protein: CASSLVMYGEQYF. The variable domain in full, with the rest retrieved from reference TRBV7-9 and TRBJ2-7, is DTGVSQNPRHKITKRGQNVTFRCDPISEHNRLYWYRQTLGQGPEFLTYFQNEAQLEKSRLLSDRFSAERPKGSFSTLEIQRTEQGDSAMYLCASSLVMYGEQYFGPGTRLTVT.